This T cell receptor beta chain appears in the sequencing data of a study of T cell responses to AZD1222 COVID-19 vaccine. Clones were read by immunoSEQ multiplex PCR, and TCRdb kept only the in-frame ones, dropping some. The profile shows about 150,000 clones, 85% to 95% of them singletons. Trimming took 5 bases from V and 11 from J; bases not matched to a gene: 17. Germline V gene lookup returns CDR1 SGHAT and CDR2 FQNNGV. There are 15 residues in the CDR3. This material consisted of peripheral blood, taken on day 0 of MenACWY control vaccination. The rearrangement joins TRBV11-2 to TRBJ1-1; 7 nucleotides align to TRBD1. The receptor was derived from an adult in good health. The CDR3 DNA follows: TGTGCCAGCAGCCCCTCGGTGGGTCAGGGGGGATCCGCTTTCTTT. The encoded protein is CASSPSVGQGGSAFF.